These T cell receptor beta chains were read from a single sample in a study of shared T cell receptors in the human thymus. Libraries were prepared by immunoSEQ multiplex PCR; TCRdb keeps only in-frame clonotypes and omits some of them. The sample lists 720,000 or so clones; 80% to 90% were seen once. The sample was also reused in another study, on human thymus T cells.

Sequenced: thymocytes. These receptors originate from a girl less than two years old with a congenital heart defect. The CDR3 runs from the conserved cysteine through the conserved F or W. The D gene is left open where the match is weak. Clone size is shown for a subset of rows, as once, few, many or a class of expanded clone.

size: -
D: -
V: TRBV4-3
J: TRBJ1-2
CDR3: CASSQEYRGGGYTF
DNA: TGCGCCAGCAGCCAAGAGTATCGGGGAGGCGGCTACACCTTC

size: few
D: TRBD1
V: TRBV27
J: TRBJ2-1
CDR3: CASSASIRGQAFNEQFF
DNA: TGTGCCAGCAGCGCCTCAATTAGGGGACAGGCTTTCAATGAGCAGTTCTTC

size: -
D: -
V: TRBV19
J: TRBJ1-2
CDR3: CASSERTYLYGYTF
DNA: TGTGCCAGTAGTGAAAGGACATATCTCTATGGCTACACCTTC

size: -
D: TRBD1
V: TRBV7-9
J: TRBJ1-6
CDR3: CASSPPTGHVDSPLHF
DNA: TGTGCCAGCAGCCCCCCGACAGGGCACGTGGATTCACCCCTCCACTTT

size: -
D: -
V: TRBV6-1
J: TRBJ1-3
CDR3: CASSGTEWIWGNTIYF
DNA: TGTGCCAGCAGTGGGACAGAGTGGATATGGGGAAACACCATATATTTT

size: -
D: -
V: TRBV27
J: TRBJ2-2
CDR3: CASSLPRGLPNTGELFF
DNA: TGTGCCAGCAGTTTACCCCGCGGTCTGCCCAACACCGGGGAGCTGTTTTTT

size: -
D: -
V: TRBV28
J: TRBJ2-1
CDR3: CASSLCRDYDEQFF
DNA: TGTGCCAGCAGTTTATGCAGAGACTACGATGAGCAGTTCTTC

size: once
D: TRBD1
V: TRBV5-4
J: TRBJ1-3
CDR3: CASSSKNYGQGGNTIYF
DNA: TGTGCCAGCAGCTCGAAAAACTACGGACAGGGTGGAAACACCATATATTTT

size: -
D: -
V: TRBV27
J: TRBJ1-1
CDR3: CASSAWGGTEAFF
DNA: TGTGCCAGCAGTGCGTGGGGGGGAACTGAAGCTTTCTTT

size: -
D: -
V: TRBV4-1
J: TRBJ2-7
CDR3: CASSHTGGYEQYF
DNA: TGCGCCAGCAGCCATACAGGCGGCTACGAGCAGTACTTC

size: -
D: TRBD1
V: TRBV7-9
J: TRBJ1-2
CDR3: CASSLAERDRDNYGYTF
DNA: TGTGCCAGCAGCTTGGCCGAAAGGGACAGGGATAACTATGGCTACACCTTC

size: few
D: TRBD1
V: TRBV4-1
J: TRBJ1-2
CDR3: CASSQSWTGVNGGYTF
DNA: TGCGCCAGCAGCCAATCCTGGACAGGAGTAAATGGTGGCTACACCTTC

size: -
D: -
V: TRBV28
J: TRBJ2-3
CDR3: CASTPGQCTDTQYF
DNA: TGTGCCAGCACCCCAGGACAGTGCACAGATACGCAGTATTTT

size: -
D: -
V: TRBV10-3
J: TRBJ2-6
CDR3: CAISYRGGKAGANVLTF
DNA: TGTGCCATCAGTTACAGGGGGGGCAAGGCTGGGGCCAACGTCCTGACTTTC

size: -
D: TRBD1
V: TRBV4-3
J: TRBJ1-4
CDR3: CASSQHGPQGAEVEKLFF
DNA: TGCGCCAGCAGCCAACACGGGCCACAGGGGGCGGAGGTAGAAAAACTGTTTTTT

size: -
D: TRBD1
V: TRBV6-1
J: TRBJ1-1
CDR3: CASRMTGAEAAFF
DNA: TGTGCCAGCAGGATGACAGGGGCCGAAGCGGCTTTCTTT

size: -
D: TRBD1
V: TRBV6-6
J: TRBJ1-2
CDR3: CASRNTGVRGYTF
DNA: TGTGCCAGCAGAAATACAGGGGTAAGGGGCTACACCTTC

size: -
D: TRBD1
V: TRBV4-3
J: TRBJ1-5
CDR3: CASSQGGPGQGAGGKQPQHF
DNA: TGCGCCAGCAGCCAAGGGGGCCCGGGACAGGGGGCTGGGGGTAAGCAGCCCCAGCATTTT

size: -
D: -
V: TRBV4-1
J: TRBJ1-1
CDR3: CASSQDTRRGNTEAFF
DNA: TGCGCCAGCAGCCAAGATACTAGACGCGGGAACACTGAAGCTTTCTTT

size: few
D: -
V: TRBV27
J: TRBJ1-2
CDR3: CASSLRQGGEGYTF
DNA: TGTGCCAGCAGTTTACGTCAGGGCGGGGAGGGCTACACCTTC

size: -
D: TRBD1
V: TRBV6-1
J: TRBJ2-6
CDR3: CASSGGSSTGGISGANVLTF
DNA: TGTGCCAGCAGTGGGGGATCTTCGACAGGGGGGATCTCTGGGGCCAACGTCCTGACTTTC

size: -
D: -
V: TRBV5-6
J: TRBJ2-1
CDR3: CASSLASSYNEQFF
DNA: TGTGCCAGCAGCTTGGCGAGTTCCTACAATGAGCAGTTCTTC

size: once
D: -
V: TRBV7-8
J: TRBJ2-6
CDR3: CASSFYRARGSGANVLTF
DNA: TGTGCCAGCAGCTTCTACAGGGCGAGGGGCTCTGGGGCCAACGTCCTGACTTTC

size: -
D: TRBD1
V: TRBV28
J: TRBJ1-4
CDR3: CASSPGAGGEKLFF
DNA: TGTGCCAGCAGCCCCGGGGCAGGGGGGGAAAAACTGTTTTTT

size: -
D: TRBD1
V: TRBV6-1
J: TRBJ1-1
CDR3: CASTGGSEAFF
DNA: TGTGCCAGCACAGGGGGAAGTGAAGCTTTCTTT

size: -
D: -
V: TRBV27
J: TRBJ2-1
CDR3: CASSSGNPLNEQFF
DNA: TGTGCCAGTTCTTCCGGGAATCCCCTCAATGAGCAGTTCTTC

size: -
D: TRBD2
V: TRBV5-1
J: TRBJ2-1
CDR3: CASSIAGGPLSEQFF
DNA: TGCGCCAGCAGCATAGCGGGGGGGCCTTTGAGTGAGCAGTTCTTC

size: -
D: TRBD1
V: TRBV4-1
J: TRBJ2-7
CDR3: CASSQAGGSYEQYF
DNA: TGCGCCAGCAGCCAAGCAGGGGGCTCCTACGAGCAGTACTTC

size: -
D: TRBD2
V: TRBV5-8
J: TRBJ2-3
CDR3: CASSFPGTSGTDTQYF
DNA: TGTGCCAGCAGCTTTCCCGGGACTAGCGGCACAGATACGCAGTATTTT

size: -
D: -
V: TRBV9
J: TRBJ2-2
CDR3: CASSLTENTGELFF
DNA: TGTGCCAGCAGCCTAACAGAAAACACCGGGGAGCTGTTTTTT

size: -
D: TRBD2
V: TRBV11-2
J: TRBJ2-5
CDR3: CASRPGLAGETQYF
DNA: TGTGCCAGCAGGCCGGGACTAGCGGGAGAGACCCAGTACTTC

size: -
D: -
V: TRBV11-2
J: TRBJ1-2
CDR3: CASSLPGNYGYTF
DNA: TGTGCCAGCAGCTTACCAGGGAACTATGGCTACACCTTC

size: once
D: -
V: TRBV6-5
J: TRBJ2-2
CDR3: CASSFSPLLNTGELFF
DNA: TGTGCCAGCAGTTTCTCTCCACTCCTGAACACCGGGGAGCTGTTTTTT

size: -
D: -
V: TRBV6-5
J: TRBJ1-1
CDR3: CASSYRAKGFHTEAFF
DNA: TGTGCCAGCAGTTACCGGGCGAAGGGGTTTCACACTGAAGCTTTCTTT

size: -
D: -
V: TRBV7-2
J: TRBJ1-5
CDR3: CASSSVRDQDGNQPQHF
DNA: TGTGCCAGCAGCTCGGTTAGAGACCAGGATGGGAATCAGCCCCAGCATTTT

size: -
D: TRBD1
V: TRBV28
J: TRBJ2-7
CDR3: CASSGTGSLYEQYF
DNA: TGTGCCAGCAGTGGGACAGGCTCACTCTACGAGCAGTACTTC

size: -
D: -
V: TRBV7-2
J: TRBJ1-1
CDR3: CASRNLGWRGGLEAFF
DNA: TGTGCCAGCAGAAACTTAGGGTGGCGGGGCGGGTTGGAAGCTTTCTTT

size: -
D: TRBD2
V: TRBV7-2
J: TRBJ2-1
CDR3: CASSSTSGGVNYNEQFF
DNA: TGTGCCAGCAGCTCGACTAGCGGGGGGGTCAATTACAATGAGCAGTTCTTC

size: -
D: -
V: TRBV28
J: TRBJ2-1
CDR3: CASSLWAKEQFF
DNA: TGTGCCAGCAGTTTATGGGCAAAAGAGCAGTTCTTC

size: -
D: TRBD1
V: TRBV4-1
J: TRBJ1-2
CDR3: CASSQACMGQGRLGDGYTF
DNA: TGCGCCAGCAGCCAAGCCTGCATGGGACAGGGAAGGCTGGGCGATGGCTACACCTTC

size: -
D: -
V: TRBV7-2
J: TRBJ1-2
CDR3: CASSIGTLQQYTF
DNA: TGTGCCAGCAGCATCGGGACTCTGCAACAGTACACCTTC

size: -
D: TRBD1
V: TRBV19
J: TRBJ1-2
CDR3: CASSPGTVNYGYTF
DNA: TGTGCCAGTAGTCCCGGGACAGTGAACTATGGCTACACCTTC

size: -
D: -
V: TRBV25-1
J: TRBJ1-6
CDR3: CASSDVAKSPLHF
DNA: TGTGCCAGCAGTGATGTAGCCAAATCACCCCTCCACTTT

size: -
D: -
V: TRBV7-4
J: TRBJ1-2
CDR3: CASSLITGTSKVYGYTF
DNA: TGTGCCAGCAGCTTAATCACAGGAACGTCGAAGGTCTATGGCTACACCTTC

size: -
D: TRBD1
V: TRBV28
J: TRBJ1-1
CDR3: CASTRTGGNTEAFF
DNA: TGTGCCAGCACTCGGACAGGGGGCAACACTGAAGCTTTCTTT

size: few
D: TRBD2
V: TRBV5-6
J: TRBJ2-3
CDR3: CASSSGRGDTDTQYF
DNA: TGTGCCAGCAGCTCCGGTCGGGGGGACACAGATACGCAGTATTTT

size: -
D: TRBD1
V: TRBV4-3
J: TRBJ2-7
CDR3: CASSQAYGQGGHEQYF
DNA: TGCGCCAGCAGCCAAGCGTACGGACAGGGGGGCCACGAGCAGTACTTC

size: few
D: -
V: TRBV5-1
J: TRBJ2-7
CDR3: CASSPGVLHSYEQYF
DNA: TGCGCCAGCAGCCCGGGTGTCCTACACTCCTACGAGCAGTACTTC

size: -
D: TRBD1
V: TRBV9
J: TRBJ1-1
CDR3: CASSADRGGTEAFF
DNA: TGTGCCAGCAGCGCCGACAGGGGGGGCACTGAAGCTTTCTTT

size: -
D: TRBD1
V: TRBV5-6
J: TRBJ2-5
CDR3: CASSLVRDSRETQYF
DNA: TGTGCCAGCAGCTTGGTCCGGGACAGTCGGGAGACCCAGTACTTC

size: -
D: -
V: TRBV2
J: TRBJ2-1
CDR3: CASSEGRRQDYNEQFF
DNA: TGTGCCAGCAGTGAAGGTAGGAGGCAGGACTACAATGAGCAGTTCTTC

size: -
D: -
V: TRBV6-4
J: TRBJ1-1
CDR3: CASSDSWGAEAFF
DNA: TGTGCCAGCAGTGACTCGTGGGGGGCTGAAGCTTTCTTT